The 12 T cell receptor beta chains below come from one sample, sequenced in a study of long-term antiretroviral therapy in people with HIV. Survey-level resolution applied to immunoSEQ assay v3.0. The data were produced by immunoSEQ multiplex PCR, yet TCRdb's version contains in-frame clones alone and is incomplete. The data hold 17,000 or so clones, with approximately 95% observed a single time. The sequenced sample was unsorted PBMCs, obtained 10 to 13 years after starting antiretroviral therapy. These receptors came from a man aged 30 to 39 with HIV.

The chain is built from TRBV28 and TRBJ1-5; D perhaps matches TRBD1 (5 bases). Trimming left V 6 bases short and J 6 bases short, with 12 bases between. The CDR3 extends over 13 amino acids. Germline loops: CDR1 MDHEN, CDR2 SYDVKM. CDR3 DNA sequence: TGTGCCAGCAGCCGAGGGGATGGTCAGCCCCAGCATTTT. Translated: CASSRGDGQPQHF.

The V gene is TRBV27, the J gene TRBJ1-2, with D possibly TRBD1 on 6 matching bases. Per the germline V gene, CDR1 is MNHEY and CDR2 is SMNVEV (reference sequence). The CDR3 consists of 17 residues. The V end was cut by 5 bases, the J end by 2 bases, with 21 bases between. The CDR3 region is CASSPWAVRGGNYGYTF. CDR3 DNA sequence: TGTGCCAGCAGTCCTTGGGCAGTTAGGGGGGGGAACTATGGCTACACCTTC.

The chain recombines TRBV2 with TRBJ2-1; a weak D match, TRBD2 (5 bases). Deletions cut 10 bases from V and 2 bases from J, with 12 bases between. Germline CDR1 reads SNHLY; CDR2 reads FYNNEI. The CDR3 is 13 amino acids. The CDR3 protein is CAKGRGTYNEQFF. DNA for the CDR3: TGTGCCAAAGGTCGAGGGACCTACAATGAGCAGTTCTTC.

This chain joins TRBV28 and TRBJ1-1; D call uncertain. The CDR3 consists of 12 residues. Germline CDR1 reads MDHEN; CDR2 reads SYDVKM. Trimming took 5 bases from V and 4 from J, leaving 8 bases between them. In DNA, the CDR3 is TGTGCCAGCAGTCCCCCGGGCACTGAAGCTTTCTTT. Protein: CASSPPGTEAFF.

This clone has only one observation. This chain joins TRBV6-1 and TRBJ2-1; 12 bases agree with TRBD1. This CDR3 is built from 19 residues. V trimming: 1 base; J trimming: 4 bases; junction bases outside the gene matches: 11. CDR1 is MNHNS, CDR2 SASEGT, per germline. The CDR3 DNA reads TGTGCCAGCAGTGAAGGTGCCCCGGGACAGGGGGCACGATACAATGAGCAGTTCTTC. Translation gives CASSEGAPGQGARYNEQFF.

This clone was seen only once. This chain links TRBV4-2 with TRBJ1-5; D unclear. This CDR3 is built from 13 residues. The V end was cut by 1 base, the J end by 9 bases, with 10 bases between. The V gene's germline CDR1 is LGHNA and CDR2 YNFKEQ. CDR3: CASSQGRLGPQHF. The CDR3 nucleotides read TGTGCCAGCAGCCAAGGTCGGTTAGGGCCCCAGCATTTT.

The CDR3 DNA follows: TGTGCCATCAGTGAGAGGGGGAATCAGCCCCAGCATTTT. Protein: CAISERGNQPQHF. The V call is TRBV10-3, the J call TRBJ1-5; D perhaps matches TRBD1 (6 bases). The V end was cut by 2 bases, the J end by 4 bases, with 6 bases between. The CDR3 contains 13 residues. The germline V gene encodes CDR1 ENHRY and CDR2 SYGVKD.

V and J are TRBV5-1 and TRBJ1-1; no firm D call. Germline V gene sequence: CDR1 SGHRS, CDR2 YFSETQ. This CDR3 is 16 amino acids long. Trimming stripped 2 bases from V and 0 bases from J, with 14 bases between. The CDR3 region is CASSFGYTGMNTEAFF. The CDR3, as DNA: TGCGCCAGCAGCTTTGGTTACACCGGTATGAACACTGAAGCTTTCTTT.

The V call is TRBV11-2, the J call TRBJ2-7, with D perhaps matching TRBD2 (7 bases). V was clipped by 3 bases and J by 3 bases, with 15 bases between them. The CDR3 runs 15 residues. Germline-derived CDR1 and CDR2 are SGHAT and FQNNGV. CDR3 amino acids: CASSLGAGASYEQYF. DNA for the CDR3: TGTGCCAGCAGCTTGGGTGCGGGGGCTAGCTACGAGCAGTACTTC.

The J gene is TRBJ2-1, the V gene TRBV6-1, with TRBD1 identical over 9 bases. The J segment lost 3 bases and the V segment lost 5 bases, leaving 2 bases of the junction unmatched. The CDR3 sequence is 14 residues long. Looked up from germline, CDR1 is MNHNS and CDR2 is SASEGT. The CDR3 DNA is TGTGCCAGCAGTACAGGGGGCCTCTACAATGAGCAGTTCTTC. Translating it yields CASSTGGLYNEQFF.

This rearrangement joins TRBV6-5 to TRBJ1-1; 8 bases match TRBD1. The CDR3 sequence is 14 residues long. The germline CDR1 and CDR2 sequences are MNHEY and SVGAGI. Unmatched junction bases numbered 3, after V lost 2 bases and J lost 4 bases. CDR3 loop: CASSYGDRGTEAFF. The CDR3 coding sequence is TGTGCCAGCAGTTACGGCGACAGGGGCACTGAAGCTTTCTTT.

V is TRBV7-2 and J is TRBJ2-7; D unclear. The length of the CDR3 is 14 residues. The ends were cut back, 3 bases at V and 6 bases at J, with 15 bases in the middle. CDR1 SGHTA and CDR2 FQGNSA come from the germline V gene. The CDR3 sequence: CASSFSDSGLEQYF. CDR3 sequence (DNA): TGTGCCAGCAGCTTTAGTGATTCGGGTCTCGAGCAGTACTTC.